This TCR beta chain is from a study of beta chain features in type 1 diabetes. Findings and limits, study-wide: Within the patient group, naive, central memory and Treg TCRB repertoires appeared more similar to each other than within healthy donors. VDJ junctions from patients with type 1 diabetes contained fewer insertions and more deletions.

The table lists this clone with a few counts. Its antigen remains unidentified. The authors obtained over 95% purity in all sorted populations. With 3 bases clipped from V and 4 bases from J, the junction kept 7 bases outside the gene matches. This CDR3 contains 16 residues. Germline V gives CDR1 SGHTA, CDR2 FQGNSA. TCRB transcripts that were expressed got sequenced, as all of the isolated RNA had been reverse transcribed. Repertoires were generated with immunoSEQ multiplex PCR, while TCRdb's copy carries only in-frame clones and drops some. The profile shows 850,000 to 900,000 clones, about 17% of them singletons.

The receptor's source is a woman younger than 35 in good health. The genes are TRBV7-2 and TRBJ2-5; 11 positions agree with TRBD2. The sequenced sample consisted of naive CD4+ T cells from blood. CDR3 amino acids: CASSFNSGRAGETQYF. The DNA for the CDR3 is TGTGCCAGCAGCTTCAATAGCGGGAGGGCCGGAGAGACCCAGTACTTC.